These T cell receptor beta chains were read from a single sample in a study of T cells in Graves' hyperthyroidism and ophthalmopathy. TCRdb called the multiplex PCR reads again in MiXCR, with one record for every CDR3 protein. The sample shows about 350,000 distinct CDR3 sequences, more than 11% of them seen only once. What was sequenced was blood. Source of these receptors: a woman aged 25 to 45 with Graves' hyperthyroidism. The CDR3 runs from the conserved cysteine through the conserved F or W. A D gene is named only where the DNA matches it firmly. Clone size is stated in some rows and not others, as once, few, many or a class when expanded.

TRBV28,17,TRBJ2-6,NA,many,TGTGCCAGCAGTTCTGCGGACAGCAACTCTGGGGCCAACGTCCTGACTTTC,CASSSADSNSGANVLTF
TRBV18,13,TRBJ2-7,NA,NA,TGTGCCAGCTCAGGAACAGGGACCTACGAGCAGTACTTC,CASSGTGTYEQYF
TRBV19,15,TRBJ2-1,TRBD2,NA,TGTGCCAGTAGTATAGTAGCGGGAGCCCCCAATGAGCAGTTCTTC,CASSIVAGAPNEQFF
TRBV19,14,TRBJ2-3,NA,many,TGTGCCAGTAGTACCAGCTACTTAAGAGATACGCAGTATTTT,CASSTSYLRDTQYF
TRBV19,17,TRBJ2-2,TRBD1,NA,TGTGCCAGTAGTATTGGACAGGGGAGGAAGAACACCGGGGAGCTGTTTTTT,CASSIGQGRKNTGELFF
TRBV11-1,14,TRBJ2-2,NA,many,TGTGCCAGCACCTTAGGGGGAAACACCGGGGAGCTGTTTTTT,CASTLGGNTGELFF
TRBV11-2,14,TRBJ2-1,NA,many,TGTGCCAGCAGCTTTCCGGGAGTAAGCTATGAGCAGTTCTTC,CASSFPGVSYEQFF
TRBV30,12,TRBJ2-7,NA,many,TGTGCCTGGAGTGGTCAGAGCTACGAGCAGTACTTC,CAWSGQSYEQYF
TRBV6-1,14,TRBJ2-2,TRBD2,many,TGTGCCAGCAAGGTAGCGGGGTACACCGGGGAGCTGTTTTTT,CASKVAGYTGELFF
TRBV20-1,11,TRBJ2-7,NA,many,TGCAGTGCTCGAGAGGGATACGAGCAGTACTTC,CSAREGYEQYF
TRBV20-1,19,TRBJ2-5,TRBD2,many,TGCAGTGCTAGAGACGTCTTAACTAGCGGGAGGTGGGGGGGAGAGACCCAGTACTTC,CSARDVLTSGRWGGETQYF
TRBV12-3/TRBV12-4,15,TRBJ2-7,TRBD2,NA,TGTGCCAGCAGTATCGCCGGGACTAGCGCCTACGGGCAGTACTTC,CASSIAGTSAYGQYF
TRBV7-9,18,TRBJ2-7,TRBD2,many,TGTGCCAGCAGCTTTCGCTTAGGAACCGGGACTAGCGACTACGAGCAGTACTTC,CASSFRLGTGTSDYEQYF
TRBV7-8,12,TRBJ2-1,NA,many,TGTGCCAGCAGCCCGTTGTGGAATGAGCAGTTCTTC,CASSPLWNEQFF
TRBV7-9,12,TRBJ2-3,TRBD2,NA,TGTGCCAGCATGGGAGGGACAGATACGCAGTATTTT,CASMGGTDTQYF
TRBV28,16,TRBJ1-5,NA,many,TGTGCCAGCAGTTCACGGGCGGGGGGTTGGAATCAGCCCCAGCATTTT,CASSSRAGGWNQPQHF
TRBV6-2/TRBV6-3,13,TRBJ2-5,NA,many,TGTGCCAGCGGCCCAGGGGCCCCGAAGACCCAGTACTTC,CASGPGAPKTQYF
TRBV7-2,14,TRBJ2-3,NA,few,TGTGCCAGCAGCCCCCTAGGCGGCACAGATACGCAGTATTTT,CASSPLGGTDTQYF
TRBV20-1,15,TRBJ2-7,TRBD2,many,TGCAGTGCTAGAGGAAAGGGTAGCGGGAGCTACGAGCAGTACTTC,CSARGKGSGSYEQYF
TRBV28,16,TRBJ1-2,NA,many,TGTGCCAGCTTCTCCTCCGGGACGGCGAGGGCCTATGGCTACACCTTC,CASFSSGTARAYGYTF
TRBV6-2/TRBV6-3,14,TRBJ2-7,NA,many,TGTGCCAGCAGTACCTCCGGGCTAGCTTTCGAGCAGTACTTC,CASSTSGLAFEQYF
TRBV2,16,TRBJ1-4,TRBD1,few,TGTGCCAGCAGTGAAGCGCGTTCAAGGACAGGCGAAAAACTGTTTTTT,CASSEARSRTGEKLFF
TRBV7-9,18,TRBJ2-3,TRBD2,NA,TGTGCCAGCAGAACCAATCCCCGTAGCGGGAGCCGCACAGATACGCAGTATTTT,CASRTNPRSGSRTDTQYF
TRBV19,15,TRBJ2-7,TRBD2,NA,TGTGCCAGTAGTATCCGACTAGCGGGGGTACACGAGCAGTACTTC,CASSIRLAGVHEQYF
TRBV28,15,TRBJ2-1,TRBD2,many,TGTGCCAGCCATACACCGGGAGGGCCCTCAAATGAGCAGTTCTTC,CASHTPGGPSNEQFF
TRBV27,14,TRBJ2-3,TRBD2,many,TGTGCCAGCAGTTCGTATGGACTAGCAGATACGCAGTATTTT,CASSSYGLADTQYF
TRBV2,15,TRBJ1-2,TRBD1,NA,TGTGCCAGCAGTGGAATGACAGGGCGTGCCTATGGCTACACCTTC,CASSGMTGRAYGYTF
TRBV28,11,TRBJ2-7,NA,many,TGTGCCAGCAGTGACCCCTACGAGCAGTACTTC,CASSDPYEQYF